This TCR beta chain was sequenced for a study of T-cell reconstitution after alpha-beta-depleted transplantation in children. This clonotype was detected only a few times. This CDR3 contains 14 residues. V shed 6 bases and J shed 1 base, with 10 bases lying between them. Unique molecular identifiers tagged the TCRbeta library. Each CDR3 protein gets one entry after TCRdb re-called the PCR reads with MiXCR. The data show 450,000 to 600,000 distinct CDR3 sequences, roughly 18% seen once. The receptor was isolated from a human donor who donated a stem cell graft to a child with acute lymphoblastic leukemia. The V call is TRBV12-3 or TRBV12-4, the J call TRBJ1-5; a possible D gene is TRBD1 (5 bases). The sample consisted of PBMCs from the stem cell graft donor, taken from the stem cell graft. Here the CDR3 DNA reads TGTGCCAGCAGGCAGGGCGAGAGCAATCAGCCCCAGCATTTT. This codes for CASRQGESNQPQHF.